The 22 T cell receptor beta chains given below trace back to one sample, sequenced in a study of CD8 T cells in Susac syndrome. RNA totalling roughly 0.5 to 1 ug underwent reverse transcription with random hexamers. In TCRdb, the immunoSEQ multiplex PCR reads were re-called with MiXCR into one record per CDR3 protein. The profile shows some 120,000 distinct CDR3 sequences, around nine tenths of them singletons. The sample comprised CD8+ T cells from PBMCs. Receptors were obtained from a human donor with multiple sclerosis.

The rearrangement joins TRBV5-6 to TRBJ1-1; D unclear. Germline values: CDR1 SGHDT, CDR2 YYEEEE. V lost 4 bases and J 1 base, leaving 8 bases between the germline ends. The CDR3 is made up of 13 amino acids. The CDR3 nucleotides read TGTGCCAGCAGCCCGTCGGCGAACACTGAAGCTTTCTTT. Translating it yields CASSPSANTEAFF.

The V call is TRBV13, the J call TRBJ1-2, with D unclear. The CDR3 has 14 amino acids. V was clipped by 0 bases and J by 3 bases, with 8 bases between them. The germline CDR1 and CDR2 sequences are PRHDT and FYEKMQ (reference sequence). The CDR3, as DNA: TGTGCCAGCAGCTTAGGTCTCCGCGACTATGGCTACACCTTC. Translated, it gives CASSLGLRDYGYTF.

The chain has TRBV11-2 and TRBJ2-3, with TRBD2 matching 11 bases. Losses at the gene ends were 4 bases for V and 3 bases for J; bases not matched to a gene: 9. The CDR3 runs 17 residues. Germline V gene data show CDR1 as SGHAT and CDR2 as FQNNGV. CDR3 nucleotide sequence: TGTGCCAGCAGCTCCTTACTAGCGGGAGTCGTAACAGATACGCAGTATTTT. Encoded protein: CASSSLLAGVVTDTQYF.

This clonotype was seen just once. The chain couples TRBV7-9 to TRBJ2-1; D remains ambiguous. The CDR3 runs 13 residues. Germline CDR1 and CDR2: SEHNR and FQNEAQ (reference sequence). V was trimmed by 4 bases and J by 10 bases, leaving 14 bases between them. The CDR3 protein is CASSSSSSGEQFF. CDR3 in DNA: TGTGCCAGCAGCTCTTCCTCCTCTGGGGAGCAGTTCTTC.

The chain recombines TRBV6-5 with TRBJ2-3, with D perhaps matching TRBD2 (5 bases). This CDR3 has 14 amino acids. Trimming left V 6 bases short and J 0 bases short, with 10 bases between. CDR1 and CDR2 from the germline V gene are MNHEY and SVGAGI. The CDR3 nucleotides read TGTGCCAGCAGCTTAGAGGGTAGCACAGATACGCAGTATTTT. Protein: CASSLEGSTDTQYF.

This chain joins TRBV9 and TRBJ2-7; 7 bases match TRBD2. Trimming at V came to 4 bases and at J to 3 bases, leaving 13 bases not matched to a gene. There are 16 residues in the CDR3. Germline CDR1 and CDR2: SGDLS and YYNGEE. As DNA, the CDR3 is TGTGCCAGCAGCAACAATATGCATGCTAGCGGCTACGAGCAGTACTTC. This codes for CASSNNMHASGYEQYF.

The V call is TRBV10-2, the J call TRBJ1-1; tentatively, D is TRBD1 (5 bases). V dropped 2 bases and J dropped 0 bases, with 10 bases sitting between them. The germline V gene has CDR1 WSHSY and CDR2 SAAADI. CDR3 length equals 15 residues. CDR3 residues: CASSEPGPLNTEAFF. CDR3 nucleotides: TGCGCCAGCAGTGAGCCGGGACCGCTGAACACTGAAGCTTTCTTT.

CDR3 sequence reads: CASSLGTGDIYEQYF. As DNA, the CDR3 is TGTGCCAGCAGCCTAGGGACAGGGGATATTTACGAGCAGTACTTC. This chain links TRBV3-1 with TRBJ2-7; 10 bases match TRBD1. The CDR3 covers 15 residues. V shed 4 bases and J 4 bases; nucleotides not matched to a gene: 7. The germline V gene has CDR1 LGHDT and CDR2 YNNKEL (reference sequence).

The V gene is TRBV4-3, the J gene TRBJ2-1, with 8 bases that match TRBD2. V dropped 0 bases and J dropped 4; count of bases not matched to a gene: 5. Germline lookup yields CDR1 LGHNA and CDR2 YSLEER. This CDR3 comprises 16 residues. The chain's CDR3 is CASSQELAAIYNEQFF. The CDR3 bases are TGCGCCAGCAGCCAAGAACTAGCGGCAATTTACAATGAGCAGTTCTTC.

This chain connects TRBV4-3 to TRBJ2-4; a possible D gene is TRBD2 (6 bases). Trimming shortened V by 1 base and J by 8 bases, and 15 bases separated the two germline ends. The CDR3 is 15 residues long. From germline, CDR1 is LGHNA and CDR2 YSLEER. CDR3 in DNA: TGCGCCAGCAGCCAAGTCTTGGAAGGGGAGGACATTCAGTACTTC. Translation: CASSQVLEGEDIQYF.

The CDR3 coding sequence is TGTGCCAGTAGTATGGACGGGCGAGGGCTCCAAGAGACCCAGTACTTC. This gives the protein CASSMDGRGLQETQYF. The chain joins TRBV19 to TRBJ2-5, with D maybe TRBD2 (5 bases). The length of the CDR3 is 16 residues. Germline V CDR1 and CDR2: LNHDA, SQIVND (reference sequence). Trimming took 3 bases from V and 1 from J, leaving 15 bases between them. The variable domain in full, completed from reference TRBV19 and TRBJ2-5, reads DGGITQSPKYLFRKEGQNVTLSCEQNLNHDAMYWYRQDPGQGLRLIYYSQIVNDFQKGDIAEGYSVSREKKESFPLTVTSAQKNPTAFYLCASSMDGRGLQETQYFGPGTRLLVL.

The V and J genes are TRBV6-5 and TRBJ2-7; TRBD1 matches 9 bases. There are 14 residues in the CDR3. J lost 1 base, V lost 7 bases, and 5 bases had no gene match. Per germline, CDR1 MNHEY and CDR2 SVGAGI. The CDR3 nucleotides are TGTGCCAGCAAACCACAGGGGGCTTCCTACGAGCAGTACTTC. Amino acids: CASKPQGASYEQYF.

The chain carries TRBV28 and TRBJ2-4; D is unresolved. The CDR3 has 15 amino acids. V was shortened by 2 bases and J by 8 bases, with 16 bases between the two germline ends. Germline V gene lookup returns CDR1 MDHEN and CDR2 SYDVKM. CDR3 in amino acids: CASSLKVKVVDIQYF. The CDR3 DNA sequence: TGTGCCAGCAGTTTAAAGGTTAAGGTCGTCGACATTCAGTACTTC.

The chain joins TRBV11-2 to TRBJ2-2; no reliable D call. The CDR3 is 12 residues long. The V gene lost 0 bases and the J gene lost 7 bases, with 3 bases spanning the gap. Germline V gene sequence: CDR1 SGHAT, CDR2 FQNNGV. DNA for the CDR3: TGTGCCAGCAGCTTAGAGGACGGGGAGCTGTTTTTT. Amino acid sequence: CASSLEDGELFF.

The chain couples TRBV25-1 to TRBJ1-2; D gene uncertain. The V end lost 6 bases, the J end lost 4 bases, and 6 bases lay between the germline ends. Germline V gene sequence: CDR1 MGHDK, CDR2 SYGVNS. The CDR3 has 11 residues. The CDR3 loop is CASRQGYGYTF. The CDR3 region has the DNA TGTGCCAGCAGACAAGGCTATGGCTACACCTTC.

The J gene is TRBJ2-1, the V gene TRBV29-1, with D tentatively TRBD2 (7 bases). Germline V lookup: CDR1 SQVTM, CDR2 ANQGSEA. Trimming took 7 bases from V and 7 from J, leaving 17 bases between them. The length of the CDR3 is 13 residues. The CDR3 region is CSGGRGGENEQFF. In DNA form, the CDR3 reads TGCAGCGGAGGCAGGGGAGGGGAGAATGAGCAGTTCTTC.

The CDR3, as DNA: TGCAGCGTTGAGGGGACAGGCAACGAGCAGTACTTC. Translating it yields CSVEGTGNEQYF. The chain employs TRBV29-1 and TRBJ2-7; 8 bases line up with TRBD1. The CDR3 is 12 residues long. The germline CDR1 and CDR2 sequences are SQVTM and ANQGSEA. V shed 3 bases and J 5 bases; nucleotides not matched to a gene: 3.

The sample holds a few counts of this clonotype. The chain joins TRBV5-6 to TRBJ2-1, with unresolved D. Germline CDR1 reads SGHDT; CDR2 reads YYEEEE. The CDR3 runs 12 residues. V shed 4 bases and J shed 5 bases, with 7 bases lying between them. The DNA of the CDR3 is TGTGCCAGCAGCCGCTCTGACAATGAGCAGTTCTTC. The encoded protein is CASSRSDNEQFF.

This clonotype was counted a single time. V gene TRBV27 combines with J gene TRBJ1-2, with unresolved D. The V end lost 3 bases, the J end lost 2 bases, and 7 bases lay between the germline ends. CDR3 length: 13 residues. Germline CDR1 MNHEY, CDR2 SMNVEV (reference sequence). CDR3 bases: TGTGCCAGCAGTTTCTCAGGCAACTATGGCTACACCTTC. This encodes CASSFSGNYGYTF.

V is TRBV20-1 and J is TRBJ2-1; D is ambiguous. The germline CDR1 and CDR2 sequences are DFQATT and SNEGSKA (reference sequence). V shed 3 bases and J shed 7 bases, with 7 bases lying between them. There are 11 residues in the CDR3. The CDR3 DNA reads as TGCAGTGCTAGTGGGTTTAATGAGCAGTTCTTC. As protein: CSASGFNEQFF.

V is TRBV7-9 and J is TRBJ2-3, with 10 bases identical to TRBD2. V shed 3 bases, J shed 4 bases, and the junction held 4 bases outside the gene matches. This CDR3 is 15 amino acids long. Germline V lookup: CDR1 SEHNR, CDR2 FQNEAQ (reference sequence). The CDR3 DNA follows: TGTGCCAGCAGCTTGGCTAGCGGGAGTCCAGATACGCAGTATTTT. Protein: CASSLASGSPDTQYF.

The chain couples TRBV3-1 to TRBJ2-5; 7 bases are a match to TRBD2. Germline CDR1 LGHDT, CDR2 YNNKEL (reference sequence). Unmatched junction bases numbered 16, after V lost 1 base and J lost 5 bases. The CDR3 is 18 amino acids. In nucleotides, the CDR3 is TGTGCCAGCAGCCAAGTTCACTGGGCGGGAGAGGAGGAGGAGACCCAGTACTTC. Amino acid sequence: CASSQVHWAGEEEETQYF.